These T cell receptor beta chains were read from a single sample in a study of cytomegalovirus exposure and HLA in healthy donors. Libraries were prepared by immunoSEQ multiplex PCR; TCRdb keeps only in-frame clonotypes and omits some of them. Of 120,000 to 150,000 clones listed, around 73% were seen once; the top ten hold around 1.6%. The sequencing input was PBMCs. All receptors derive from a woman aged 18-29 years in good health and CMV-seronegative. Both conserved end residues are part of each CDR3. The order of the fields is V gene, clone size, D gene, J gene, CDR3 length, CDR3 protein, CDR3 DNA. A D gene is named only where the DNA matches it firmly. The size entry is marked missing in some rows and otherwise reads once, few, many or a size class.

v_gene: TRBV19
abundance: NA
d_gene: TRBD1
j_gene: TRBJ1-5
len: 16
CDR3aa: CASSPTRGQGYQPQHF
CDR3nt: TGTGCCAGTAGCCCCACCCGGGGACAGGGCTATCAGCCCCAGCATTTT

v_gene: TRBV19
abundance: few
d_gene: NA
j_gene: TRBJ1-2
len: 16
CDR3aa: CASSIQGSGRSYGYTF
CDR3nt: TGTGCCAGTAGTATCCAGGGATCAGGACGGTCGTATGGCTACACCTTC

v_gene: TRBV27
abundance: NA
d_gene: NA
j_gene: TRBJ1-2
len: 13
CDR3aa: CASSTATGSGYTF
CDR3nt: TGTGCCAGCAGTACCGCGACAGGCTCTGGCTACACCTTC

v_gene: TRBV30
abundance: NA
d_gene: TRBD1
j_gene: TRBJ2-2
len: 15
CDR3aa: CAWSVKGASTGELFF
CDR3nt: TGTGCCTGGAGTGTAAAGGGGGCAAGCACCGGGGAGCTGTTTTTT

v_gene: TRBV12-5
abundance: once
d_gene: TRBD2
j_gene: TRBJ2-5
len: 15
CDR3aa: CASGLNSGVQETQYF
CDR3nt: TGTGCTAGTGGTTTGAACAGCGGGGTTCAAGAGACCCAGTACTTC

v_gene: TRBV7-9
abundance: NA
d_gene: TRBD1
j_gene: TRBJ1-1
len: 12
CDR3aa: CASNKQGFEAFF
CDR3nt: TGTGCCAGCAACAAACAGGGGTTTGAAGCTTTCTTT

v_gene: TRBV6-7
abundance: NA
d_gene: NA
j_gene: TRBJ1-2
len: 14
CDR3aa: CASSYWAANYGYTF
CDR3nt: TGTGCCAGCAGTTACTGGGCAGCCAACTATGGCTACACCTTC

v_gene: TRBV7-9
abundance: NA
d_gene: NA
j_gene: TRBJ2-5
len: 12
CDR3aa: CASSPSGETQYF
CDR3nt: TGTGCCAGCAGCCCCTCGGGAGAGACCCAGTACTTC

v_gene: TRBV10-3
abundance: NA
d_gene: NA
j_gene: TRBJ2-2
len: 16
CDR3aa: CAISESRQGGTGELFF
CDR3nt: TGTGCCATCAGTGAGTCGCGCCAGGGAGGCACCGGGGAGCTGTTTTTT

v_gene: TRBV11-3
abundance: NA
d_gene: NA
j_gene: TRBJ2-5
len: 14
CDR3aa: CASAPRLAEETQYF
CDR3nt: TGTGCCAGCGCGCCCCGGCTAGCAGAAGAGACCCAGTACTTC

v_gene: TRBV6-5
abundance: few
d_gene: NA
j_gene: TRBJ2-3
len: 13
CDR3aa: CASSYRGTDTQYF
CDR3nt: TGTGCCAGCAGTTATCGGGGCACAGATACGCAGTATTTT

v_gene: TRBV28
abundance: once
d_gene: TRBD1
j_gene: TRBJ1-5
len: 15
CDR3aa: CASSPNRGLGQPQHF
CDR3nt: TGTGCCAGCAGCCCGAACAGGGGGCTCGGTCAGCCCCAGCATTTT

v_gene: TRBV4-1
abundance: NA
d_gene: TRBD1
j_gene: TRBJ1-3
len: 18
CDR3aa: CASSHRRAGGNSGNTIYF
CDR3nt: TGCGCCAGCAGCCATCGTAGGGCAGGGGGAAACTCTGGAAACACCATATATTTT

v_gene: TRBV7-9
abundance: NA
d_gene: TRBD1
j_gene: TRBJ1-1
len: 14
CDR3aa: CASIQGQMNTEAFF
CDR3nt: TGTGCCAGCATACAGGGACAGATGAACACTGAAGCTTTCTTT

v_gene: TRBV7-2
abundance: once
d_gene: NA
j_gene: TRBJ1-2
len: 15
CDR3aa: CASSLRWAGRYGYTF
CDR3nt: TGTGCCAGCAGCTTAAGGTGGGCTGGGCGCTATGGCTACACCTTC

v_gene: TRBV27
abundance: NA
d_gene: NA
j_gene: TRBJ2-7
len: 13
CDR3aa: CASSFGQGNEQYF
CDR3nt: TGTGCCAGCAGTTTTGGCCAGGGTAACGAGCAGTACTTC

v_gene: TRBV15
abundance: NA
d_gene: TRBD1
j_gene: TRBJ1-5
len: 16
CDR3aa: CATRRDRGPVFQPQHF
CDR3nt: TGTGCCACCAGGCGGGACAGGGGGCCGGTTTTTCAGCCCCAGCATTTT

v_gene: TRBV5-1
abundance: NA
d_gene: NA
j_gene: TRBJ1-1
len: 15
CDR3aa: CASSTGLVEGTEAFF
CDR3nt: TGCGCCAGCAGCACGGGTCTCGTGGAGGGCACTGAAGCTTTCTTT

v_gene: TRBV25-1
abundance: NA
d_gene: NA
j_gene: TRBJ2-3
len: 15
CDR3aa: CASSEQRASTDTQYF
CDR3nt: TGTGCCAGCAGTGAGCAGCGGGCCTCCACAGATACGCAGTATTTT

v_gene: TRBV4-3
abundance: NA
d_gene: NA
j_gene: TRBJ1-2
len: 17
CDR3aa: CASSQDLLDRTRNGYTF
CDR3nt: TGCGCCAGCAGCCAAGATCTCCTTGACAGGACCCGCAATGGCTACACCTTC

v_gene: TRBV7-9
abundance: once
d_gene: TRBD1
j_gene: TRBJ1-2
len: 15
CDR3aa: CASSPGGQPNYGYTF
CDR3nt: TGTGCCAGCAGCCCAGGGGGGCAGCCTAACTATGGCTACACCTTC

v_gene: TRBV7-3
abundance: NA
d_gene: NA
j_gene: TRBJ2-5
len: 15
CDR3aa: CASSLGGTYQETQYF
CDR3nt: TGTGCCAGCAGCTTAGGGGGGACGTACCAAGAGACCCAGTACTTC

v_gene: TRBV28
abundance: NA
d_gene: TRBD1
j_gene: TRBJ1-1
len: 15
CDR3aa: CASSLAPGTGPEAFF
CDR3nt: TGTGCCAGCAGTTTAGCCCCCGGGACAGGGCCTGAAGCTTTCTTT

v_gene: TRBV2
abundance: NA
d_gene: TRBD1
j_gene: TRBJ1-2
len: 15
CDR3aa: CASRRQGASSYGYTF
CDR3nt: TGTGCCAGCAGAAGACAGGGGGCTTCTAGCTATGGCTACACCTTC

v_gene: TRBV19
abundance: NA
d_gene: TRBD2
j_gene: TRBJ2-3
len: 15
CDR3aa: CASSILLAGGDTQYF
CDR3nt: TGTGCCAGTAGTATCTTACTAGCGGGAGGGGATACGCAGTATTTT

v_gene: TRBV5-5
abundance: NA
d_gene: TRBD1
j_gene: TRBJ1-2
len: 15
CDR3aa: CASSLRIQGAYGYTF
CDR3nt: TGTGCCAGCAGCTTGAGGATCCAGGGGGCTTATGGCTACACCTTC

v_gene: TRBV9
abundance: NA
d_gene: TRBD2
j_gene: TRBJ2-7
len: 15
CDR3aa: CASSVGGLAGDEQYF
CDR3nt: TGTGCCAGCAGCGTAGGGGGACTAGCGGGGGACGAGCAGTACTTC

v_gene: TRBV29-1
abundance: NA
d_gene: NA
j_gene: TRBJ2-7
len: 12
CDR3aa: CSVRTSPYEQYF
CDR3nt: TGCAGCGTCAGAACTAGCCCCTACGAGCAGTACTTC

v_gene: TRBV11-2
abundance: few
d_gene: NA
j_gene: TRBJ1-5
len: 15
CDR3aa: CASSSGQSSNQPQHF
CDR3nt: TGTGCCAGCAGCTCCGGACAGAGTAGCAATCAGCCCCAGCATTTT

v_gene: TRBV10-3
abundance: NA
d_gene: TRBD1
j_gene: TRBJ2-5
len: 15
CDR3aa: CAISPGTGGEETQYF
CDR3nt: TGTGCCATTTCCCCCGGGACAGGGGGCGAAGAGACCCAGTACTTC

v_gene: TRBV10-1
abundance: NA
d_gene: NA
j_gene: TRBJ2-1
len: 15
CDR3aa: CASRNYSGSLNEQFF
CDR3nt: TGCGCCAGCAGAAACTATTCCGGATCCCTCAATGAGCAGTTCTTC

v_gene: TRBV4-1
abundance: NA
d_gene: NA
j_gene: TRBJ1-2
len: 17
CDR3aa: CASSQGGVTVPNYGYTF
CDR3nt: TGCGCCAGCAGCCAGGGGGGGGTGACAGTCCCGAACTATGGCTACACCTTC

v_gene: TRBV6-1
abundance: NA
d_gene: NA
j_gene: TRBJ1-1
len: 11
CDR3aa: CASSKSTEAFF
CDR3nt: TGTGCCAGCAGTAAGAGCACTGAAGCTTTCTTT

v_gene: TRBV5-4
abundance: NA
d_gene: TRBD1
j_gene: TRBJ2-2
len: 16
CDR3aa: CASSSSDRGRTGELFF
CDR3nt: TGTGCCAGCAGCTCGTCGGACAGGGGGCGCACCGGGGAGCTGTTTTTT

v_gene: TRBV7-2
abundance: NA
d_gene: TRBD1
j_gene: TRBJ1-2
len: 14
CDR3aa: CASSPDRGHYGYTF
CDR3nt: TGTGCCAGCAGCCCCGACAGGGGGCACTATGGCTACACCTTC

v_gene: TRBV5-4
abundance: NA
d_gene: NA
j_gene: TRBJ2-3
len: 15
CDR3aa: CASTRSGDKGDTQYF
CDR3nt: TGTGCCAGCACCCGATCAGGGGACAAAGGAGATACGCAGTATTTT

v_gene: TRBV5-5
abundance: NA
d_gene: TRBD1
j_gene: TRBJ2-5
len: 16
CDR3aa: CASSLVAGGLGETQYF
CDR3nt: TGTGCCAGCAGCTTGGTTGCAGGGGGCCTGGGAGAGACCCAGTACTTC

v_gene: TRBV4-2
abundance: NA
d_gene: NA
j_gene: TRBJ2-5
len: 15
CDR3aa: CASSQDQGREETQYF
CDR3nt: TGTGCCAGCAGCCAAGACCAGGGGAGGGAAGAGACCCAGTACTTC

v_gene: TRBV7-2
abundance: NA
d_gene: TRBD2
j_gene: TRBJ2-3
len: 17
CDR3aa: CASSNPAGAGSTDTQYF
CDR3nt: TGTGCCAGCAGCAACCCAGCGGGAGCGGGTAGCACAGATACGCAGTATTTT

v_gene: TRBV2
abundance: NA
d_gene: NA
j_gene: TRBJ1-1
len: 14
CDR3aa: CASIMTGLRTEAFF
CDR3nt: TGTGCCAGCATCATGACAGGTCTTCGCACTGAAGCTTTCTTT

v_gene: TRBV27
abundance: few
d_gene: NA
j_gene: TRBJ1-6
len: 13
CDR3aa: CASSSRDGSPLHF
CDR3nt: TGTGCCAGCTCCTCCCGGGATGGTTCACCCCTCCACTTT

v_gene: TRBV11-2
abundance: NA
d_gene: NA
j_gene: TRBJ1-6
len: 12
CDR3aa: CASSNQQGTLHF
CDR3nt: TGTGCCAGCAGCAACCAACAGGGAACCCTCCACTTT